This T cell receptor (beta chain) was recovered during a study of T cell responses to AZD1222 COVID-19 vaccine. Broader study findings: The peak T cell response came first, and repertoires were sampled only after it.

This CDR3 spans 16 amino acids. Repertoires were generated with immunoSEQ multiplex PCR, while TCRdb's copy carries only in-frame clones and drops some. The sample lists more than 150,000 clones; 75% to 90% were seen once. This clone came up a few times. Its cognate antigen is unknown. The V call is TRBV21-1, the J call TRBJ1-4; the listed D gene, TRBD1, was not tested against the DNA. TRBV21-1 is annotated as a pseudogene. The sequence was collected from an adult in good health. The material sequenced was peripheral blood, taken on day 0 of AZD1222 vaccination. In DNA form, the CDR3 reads TGTGCCAGCAGAAAGGGGAACAGGGGCACTAATGAAAAACTGTTTTTT. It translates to CASRKGNRGTNEKLFF.